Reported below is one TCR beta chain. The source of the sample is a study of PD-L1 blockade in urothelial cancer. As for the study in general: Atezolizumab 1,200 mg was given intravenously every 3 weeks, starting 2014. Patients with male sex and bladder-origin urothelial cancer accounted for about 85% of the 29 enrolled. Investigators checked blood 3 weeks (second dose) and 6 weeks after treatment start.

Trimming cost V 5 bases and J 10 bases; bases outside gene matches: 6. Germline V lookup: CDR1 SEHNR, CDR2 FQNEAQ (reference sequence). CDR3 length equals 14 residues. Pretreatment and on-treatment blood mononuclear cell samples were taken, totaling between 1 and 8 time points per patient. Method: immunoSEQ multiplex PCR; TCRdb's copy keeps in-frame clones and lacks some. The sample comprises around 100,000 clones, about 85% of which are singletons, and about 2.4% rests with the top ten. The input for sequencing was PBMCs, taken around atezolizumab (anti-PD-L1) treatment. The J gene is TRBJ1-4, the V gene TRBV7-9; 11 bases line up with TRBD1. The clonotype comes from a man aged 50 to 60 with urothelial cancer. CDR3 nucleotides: TGTGCCAGCAGCAAGGACAGGGGGCAAGGAAAACTGTTTTTT. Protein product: CASSKDRGQGKLFF.